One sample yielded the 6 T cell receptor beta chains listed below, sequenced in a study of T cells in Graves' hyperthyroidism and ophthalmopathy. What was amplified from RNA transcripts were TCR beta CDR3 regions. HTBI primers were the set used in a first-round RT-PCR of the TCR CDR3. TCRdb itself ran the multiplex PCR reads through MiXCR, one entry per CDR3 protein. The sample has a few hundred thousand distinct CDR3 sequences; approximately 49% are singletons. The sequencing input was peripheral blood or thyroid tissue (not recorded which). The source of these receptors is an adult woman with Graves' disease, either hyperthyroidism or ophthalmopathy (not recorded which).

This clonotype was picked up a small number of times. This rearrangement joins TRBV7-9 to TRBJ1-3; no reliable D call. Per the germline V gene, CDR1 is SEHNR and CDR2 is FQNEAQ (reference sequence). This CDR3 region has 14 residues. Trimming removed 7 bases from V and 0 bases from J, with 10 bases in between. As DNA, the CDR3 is TGTGCCAGCACCTTGCCGGCCTCTGGAAACACCATATATTTT. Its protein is CASTLPASGNTIYF.

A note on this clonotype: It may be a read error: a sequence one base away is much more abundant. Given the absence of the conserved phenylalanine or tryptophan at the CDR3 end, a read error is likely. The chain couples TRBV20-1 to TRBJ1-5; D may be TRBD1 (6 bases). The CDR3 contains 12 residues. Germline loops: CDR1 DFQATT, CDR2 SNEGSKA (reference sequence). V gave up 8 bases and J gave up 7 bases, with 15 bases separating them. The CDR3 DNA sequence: TGCAGTTCGAAACAGGGAAACCAGCCCCAGCATCTT. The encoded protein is CSSKQGNQPQHL.

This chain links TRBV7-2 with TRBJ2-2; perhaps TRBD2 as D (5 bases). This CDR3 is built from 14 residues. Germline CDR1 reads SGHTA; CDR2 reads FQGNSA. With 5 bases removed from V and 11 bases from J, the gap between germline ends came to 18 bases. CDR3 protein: CASSPQRETGELFF. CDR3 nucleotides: TGTGCCAGCAGCCCCCAAAGGGAGACGGGTGAGCTGTTTTTT.

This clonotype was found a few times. For the CDR3, the DNA is TGTGCCATCAGTGAGGCTAGTTCGCAGCTCGATGAGCAGTTCTTC. Translation: CAISEASSQLDEQFF. The rearrangement uses TRBV10-3 and TRBJ2-1; no reliable D call. The V and J ends lost 2 bases and 8 bases respectively, with 16 bases between them. The CDR3 is 15 residues long. Germline loops: CDR1 ENHRY, CDR2 SYGVKD.

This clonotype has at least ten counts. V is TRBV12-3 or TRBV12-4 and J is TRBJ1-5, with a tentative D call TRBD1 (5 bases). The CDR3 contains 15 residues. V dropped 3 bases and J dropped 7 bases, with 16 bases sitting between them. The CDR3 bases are TGTGCCAGCAGTTTCGGGTCAGGGAGTCGACAGCCCCAGCATTTT. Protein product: CASSFGSGSRQPQHF.

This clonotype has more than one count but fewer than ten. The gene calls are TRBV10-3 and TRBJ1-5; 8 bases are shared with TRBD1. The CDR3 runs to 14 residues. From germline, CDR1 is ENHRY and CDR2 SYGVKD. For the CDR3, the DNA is TGTGCTAGAGACGACAGGGGCGGCAATCAGCCCCAGCATTTT. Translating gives CARDDRGGNQPQHF.